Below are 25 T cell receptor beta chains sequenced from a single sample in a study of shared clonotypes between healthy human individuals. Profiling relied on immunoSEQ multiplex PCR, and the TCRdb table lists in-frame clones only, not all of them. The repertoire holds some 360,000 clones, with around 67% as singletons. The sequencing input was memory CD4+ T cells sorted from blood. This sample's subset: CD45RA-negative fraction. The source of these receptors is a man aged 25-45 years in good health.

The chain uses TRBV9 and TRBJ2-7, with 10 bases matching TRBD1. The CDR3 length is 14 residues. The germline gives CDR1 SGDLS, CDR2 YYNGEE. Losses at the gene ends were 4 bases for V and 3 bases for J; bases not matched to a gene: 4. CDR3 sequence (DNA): TGTGCCAGCAGCAGGGGACAGGGGAGCTACGAGCAGTACTTC. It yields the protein CASSRGQGSYEQYF.

CDR3 region: CASSLGLYSGANVLTF. The CDR3 DNA follows: TGTGCCAGCAGCCTGGGACTGTACTCTGGGGCCAACGTCCTGACTTTC. The J gene is TRBJ2-6, the V gene TRBV5-5; D might be TRBD2 (6 bases). Germline CDR1 reads SGHKS; CDR2 reads YYEKEE (reference sequence). V was trimmed by 4 bases and J by 0 bases, leaving 11 bases between them. The length of the CDR3 is 16 residues.

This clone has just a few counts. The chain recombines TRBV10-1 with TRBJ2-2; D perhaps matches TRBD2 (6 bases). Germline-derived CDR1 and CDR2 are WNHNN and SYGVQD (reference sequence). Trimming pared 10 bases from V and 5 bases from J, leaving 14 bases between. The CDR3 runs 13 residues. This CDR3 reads CATMGTGTGELFF. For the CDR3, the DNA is TGCGCCACTATGGGGACTGGGACCGGGGAGCTGTTTTTT.

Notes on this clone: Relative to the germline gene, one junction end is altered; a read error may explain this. DNA of the CDR3: TGTGCCAGCTCCGTAACGGGAGGGGGCCCCCCGCATTTT. This codes for CASSVTGGGPPHF. The J gene is TRBJ1-5, the V gene TRBV18; 7 bases are a match to TRBD1. The germline V gene has CDR1 KGHSH and CDR2 LQKENI. CDR3 length equals 13 residues.

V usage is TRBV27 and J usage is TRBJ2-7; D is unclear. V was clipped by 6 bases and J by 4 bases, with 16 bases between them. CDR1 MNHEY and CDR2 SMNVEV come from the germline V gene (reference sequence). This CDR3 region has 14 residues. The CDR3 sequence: CASSLSVGLYEQYF. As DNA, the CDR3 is TGTGCCAGCAGCCTCTCGGTGGGTTTGTACGAGCAGTACTTC.

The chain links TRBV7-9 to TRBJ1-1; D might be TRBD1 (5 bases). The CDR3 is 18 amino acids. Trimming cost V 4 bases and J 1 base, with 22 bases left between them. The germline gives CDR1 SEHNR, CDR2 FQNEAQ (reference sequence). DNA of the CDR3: TGTGCCAGCAGCTCATTTTTCCCCATTGGGGACCCGAACACTGAAGCTTTCTTT. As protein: CASSSFFPIGDPNTEAFF.

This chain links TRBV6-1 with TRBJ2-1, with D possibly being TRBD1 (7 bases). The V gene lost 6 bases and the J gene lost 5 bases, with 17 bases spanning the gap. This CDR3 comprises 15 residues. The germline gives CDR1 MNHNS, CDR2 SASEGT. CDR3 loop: CASRELGGGHNEQFF. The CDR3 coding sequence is TGTGCCAGCAGGGAGTTAGGAGGGGGCCACAATGAGCAGTTCTTC.

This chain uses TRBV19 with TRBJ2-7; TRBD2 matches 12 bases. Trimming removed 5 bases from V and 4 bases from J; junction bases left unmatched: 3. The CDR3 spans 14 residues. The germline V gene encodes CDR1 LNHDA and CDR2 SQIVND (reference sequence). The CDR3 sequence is CASSETSGSYEQYF. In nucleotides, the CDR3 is TGTGCCAGTAGTGAGACTAGCGGGAGTTACGAGCAGTACTTC.

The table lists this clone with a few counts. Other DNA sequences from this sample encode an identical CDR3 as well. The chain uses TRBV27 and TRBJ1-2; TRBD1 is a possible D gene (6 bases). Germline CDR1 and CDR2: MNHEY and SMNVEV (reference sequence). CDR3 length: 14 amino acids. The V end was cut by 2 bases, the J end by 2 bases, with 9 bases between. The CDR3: CASSLKGGNYGYTF. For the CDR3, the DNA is TGTGCCAGCAGTTTAAAGGGGGGGAACTATGGCTACACCTTC.

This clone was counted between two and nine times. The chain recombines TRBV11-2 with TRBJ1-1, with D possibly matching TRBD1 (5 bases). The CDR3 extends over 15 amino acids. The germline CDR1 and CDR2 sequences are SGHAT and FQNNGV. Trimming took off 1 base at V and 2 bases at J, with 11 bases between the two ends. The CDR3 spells CASSLVAGINTEAFF. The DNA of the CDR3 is TGTGCCAGCAGCTTAGTGGCAGGGATAAACACTGAAGCTTTCTTT.

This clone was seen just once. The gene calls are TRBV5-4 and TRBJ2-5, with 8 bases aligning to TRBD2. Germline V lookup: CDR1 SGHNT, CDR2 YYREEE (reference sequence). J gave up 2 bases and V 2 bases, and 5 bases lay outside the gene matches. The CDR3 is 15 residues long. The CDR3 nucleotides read TGTGCCAGCAGCTTAGGGACTAGTGATCAAGAGACCCAGTACTTC. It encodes CASSLGTSDQETQYF.

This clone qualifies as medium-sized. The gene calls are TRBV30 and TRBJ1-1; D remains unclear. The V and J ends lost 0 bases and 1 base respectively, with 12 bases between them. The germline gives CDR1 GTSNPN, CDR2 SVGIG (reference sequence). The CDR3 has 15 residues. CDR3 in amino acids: CAWSVHRMGNTEAFF. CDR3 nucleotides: TGTGCCTGGAGTGTACACCGGATGGGGAACACTGAAGCTTTCTTT.

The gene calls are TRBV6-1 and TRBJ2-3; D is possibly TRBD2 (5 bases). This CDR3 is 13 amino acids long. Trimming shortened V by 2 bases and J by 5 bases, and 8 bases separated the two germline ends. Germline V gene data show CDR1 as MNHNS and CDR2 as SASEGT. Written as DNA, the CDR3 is TGTGCCAGCAGTGAAATTCGGGGAGATACGCAGTATTTT. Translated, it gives CASSEIRGDTQYF.

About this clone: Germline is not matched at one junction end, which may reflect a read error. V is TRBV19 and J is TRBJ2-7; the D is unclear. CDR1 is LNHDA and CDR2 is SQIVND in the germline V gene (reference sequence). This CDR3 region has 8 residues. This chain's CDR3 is CDTTPLNF. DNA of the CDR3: TGTGACACTACTCCATTAAACTTC.

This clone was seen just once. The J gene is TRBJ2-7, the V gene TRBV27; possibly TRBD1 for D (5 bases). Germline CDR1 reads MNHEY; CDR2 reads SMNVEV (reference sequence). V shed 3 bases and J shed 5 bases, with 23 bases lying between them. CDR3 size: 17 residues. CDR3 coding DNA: TGTGCCAGCAGTTTTGAAGTTCAGGAAGGGGTTGGGGACGAGCAGTACTTC. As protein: CASSFEVQEGVGDEQYF.

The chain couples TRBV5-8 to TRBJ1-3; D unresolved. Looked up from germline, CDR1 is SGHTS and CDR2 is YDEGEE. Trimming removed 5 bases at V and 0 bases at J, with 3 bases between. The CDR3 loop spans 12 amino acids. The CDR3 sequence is CASRYSGNTIYF. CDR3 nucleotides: TGTGCCAGCAGGTACTCTGGAAACACCATATATTTT.

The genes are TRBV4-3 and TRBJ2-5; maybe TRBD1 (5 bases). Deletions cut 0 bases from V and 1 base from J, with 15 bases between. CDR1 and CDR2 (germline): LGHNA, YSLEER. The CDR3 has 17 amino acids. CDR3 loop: CASSQDLQGPFQETQYF. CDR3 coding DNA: TGCGCCAGCAGCCAAGATCTCCAGGGCCCCTTCCAAGAGACCCAGTACTTC.

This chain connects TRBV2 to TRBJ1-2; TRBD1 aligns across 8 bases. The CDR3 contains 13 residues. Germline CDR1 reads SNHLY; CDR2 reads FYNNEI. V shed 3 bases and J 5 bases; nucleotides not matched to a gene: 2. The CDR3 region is CASSDGQGYGYTF. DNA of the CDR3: TGTGCCAGCAGTGATGGACAGGGTTATGGCTACACCTTC.

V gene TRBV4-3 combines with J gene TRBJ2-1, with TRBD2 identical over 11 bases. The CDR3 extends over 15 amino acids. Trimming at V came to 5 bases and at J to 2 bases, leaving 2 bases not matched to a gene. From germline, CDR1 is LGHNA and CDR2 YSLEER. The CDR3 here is CASSKTSGTYNEQFF. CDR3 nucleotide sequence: TGCGCCAGCAGCAAGACTAGCGGGACCTACAATGAGCAGTTCTTC.

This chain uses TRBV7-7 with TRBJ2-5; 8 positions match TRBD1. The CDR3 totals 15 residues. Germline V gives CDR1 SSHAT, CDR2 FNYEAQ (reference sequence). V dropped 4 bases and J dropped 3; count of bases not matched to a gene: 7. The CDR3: CASSSRTGPEETQYF. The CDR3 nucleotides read TGTGCCAGCAGCTCACGGACAGGGCCGGAAGAGACCCAGTACTTC.

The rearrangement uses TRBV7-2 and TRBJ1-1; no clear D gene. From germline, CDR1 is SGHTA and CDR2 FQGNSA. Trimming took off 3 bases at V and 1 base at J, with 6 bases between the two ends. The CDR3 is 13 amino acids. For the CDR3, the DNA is TGTGCCAGCAGCTTTTACCAGAACACTGAAGCTTTCTTT. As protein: CASSFYQNTEAFF.

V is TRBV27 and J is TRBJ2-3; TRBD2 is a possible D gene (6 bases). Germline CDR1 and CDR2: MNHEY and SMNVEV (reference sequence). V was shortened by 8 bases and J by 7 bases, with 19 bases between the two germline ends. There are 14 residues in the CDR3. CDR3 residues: CASAPSAGRYTQYF. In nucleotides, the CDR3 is TGTGCCAGCGCACCCTCCGCGGGGAGGTATACGCAGTATTTT.

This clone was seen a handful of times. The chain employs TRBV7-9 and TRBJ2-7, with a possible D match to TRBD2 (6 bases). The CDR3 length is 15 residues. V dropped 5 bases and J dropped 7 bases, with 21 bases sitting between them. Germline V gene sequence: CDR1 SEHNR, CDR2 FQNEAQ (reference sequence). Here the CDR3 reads CASSLYSGTEGEQYF. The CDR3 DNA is TGTGCCAGCAGCCTTTATTCCGGGACGGAGGGTGAGCAGTACTTC.

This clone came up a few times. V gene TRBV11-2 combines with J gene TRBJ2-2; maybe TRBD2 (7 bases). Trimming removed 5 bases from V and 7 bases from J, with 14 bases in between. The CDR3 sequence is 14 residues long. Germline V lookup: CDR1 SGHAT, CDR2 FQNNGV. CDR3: CASSRNRDYGELFF. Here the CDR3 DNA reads TGTGCCAGCAGCCGCAACAGGGACTACGGGGAGCTGTTTTTT.

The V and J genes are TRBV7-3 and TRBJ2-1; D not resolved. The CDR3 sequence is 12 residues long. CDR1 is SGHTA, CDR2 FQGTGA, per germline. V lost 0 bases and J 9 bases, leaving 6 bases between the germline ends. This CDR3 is CASSLTHGEQFF. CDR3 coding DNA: TGTGCCAGCAGCTTAACGCATGGTGAGCAGTTCTTC.